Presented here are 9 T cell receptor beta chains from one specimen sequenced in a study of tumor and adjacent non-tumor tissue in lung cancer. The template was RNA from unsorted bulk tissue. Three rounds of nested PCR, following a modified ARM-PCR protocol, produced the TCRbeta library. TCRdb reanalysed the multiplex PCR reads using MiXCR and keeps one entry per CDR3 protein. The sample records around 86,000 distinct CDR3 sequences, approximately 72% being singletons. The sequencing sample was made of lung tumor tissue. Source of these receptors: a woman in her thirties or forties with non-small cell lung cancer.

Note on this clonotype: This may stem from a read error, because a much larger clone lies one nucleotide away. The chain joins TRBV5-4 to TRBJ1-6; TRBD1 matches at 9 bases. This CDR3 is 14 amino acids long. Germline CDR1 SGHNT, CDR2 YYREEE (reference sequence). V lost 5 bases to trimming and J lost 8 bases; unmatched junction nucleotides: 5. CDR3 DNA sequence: TGTGCCAGCAGACCCAGGACAGGGGATTCACCCCTCCACTTT. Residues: CASRPRTGDSPLHF.

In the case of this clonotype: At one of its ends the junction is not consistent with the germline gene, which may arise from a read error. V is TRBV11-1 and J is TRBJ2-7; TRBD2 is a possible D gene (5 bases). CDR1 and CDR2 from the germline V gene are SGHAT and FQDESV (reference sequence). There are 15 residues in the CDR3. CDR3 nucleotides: TGTGACAGCAGCTTCCAAGCAGACGGGGTCTACGAGCAGTACTTC. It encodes CDSSFQADGVYEQYF. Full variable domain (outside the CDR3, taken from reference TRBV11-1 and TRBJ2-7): EAEVAQSPRYKITEKSQAVAFWCDPISGHATLYWYRQILGQGPELLVQFQDESVVDDSQLPKDRFSAERLKGVDSTLKIQPAELGDSAMYLCDSSFQADGVYEQYFGPGTRLTVT.

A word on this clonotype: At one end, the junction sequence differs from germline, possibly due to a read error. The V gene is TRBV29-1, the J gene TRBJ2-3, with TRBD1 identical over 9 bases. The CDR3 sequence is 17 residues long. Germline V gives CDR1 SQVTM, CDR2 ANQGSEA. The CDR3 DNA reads TGCAGCGTTGGTCGGGACAGGGTACGTAGGCGCGCAGATACACAGTATTTT. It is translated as CSVGRDRVRRRADTQYF.

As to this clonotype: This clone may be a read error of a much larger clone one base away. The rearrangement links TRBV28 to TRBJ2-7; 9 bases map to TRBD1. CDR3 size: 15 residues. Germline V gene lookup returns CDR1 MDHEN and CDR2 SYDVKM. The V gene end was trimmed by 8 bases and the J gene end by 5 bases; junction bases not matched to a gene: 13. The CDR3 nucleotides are TGTGCCAGCGGTAATAACAGGGGGCAAAAGGACGAGCAGTACTTC. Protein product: CASGNNRGQKDEQYF.

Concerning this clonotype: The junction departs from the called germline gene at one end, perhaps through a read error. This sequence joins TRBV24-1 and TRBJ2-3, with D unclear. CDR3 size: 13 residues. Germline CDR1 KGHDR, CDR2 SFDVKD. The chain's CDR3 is CVTSDTRTDTQYF. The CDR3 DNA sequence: TGTGTCACCAGTGATACCAGGACAGATACGCAGTATTTT.

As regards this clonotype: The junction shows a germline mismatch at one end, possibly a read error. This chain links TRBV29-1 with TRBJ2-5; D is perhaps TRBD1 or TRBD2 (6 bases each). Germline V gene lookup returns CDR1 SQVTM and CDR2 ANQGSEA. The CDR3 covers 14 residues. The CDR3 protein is CSVGIGGMQETQYF. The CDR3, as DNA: TGCAGCGTTGGAATAGGGGGGATGCAGGAGACCCAATACTTC.

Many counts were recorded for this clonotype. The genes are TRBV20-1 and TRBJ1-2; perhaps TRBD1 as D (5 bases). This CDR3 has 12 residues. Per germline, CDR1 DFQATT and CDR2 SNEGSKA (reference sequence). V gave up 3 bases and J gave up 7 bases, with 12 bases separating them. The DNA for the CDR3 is TGCAGTGCTAGTGGGGGGGTAGGTGGCTACACCTTC. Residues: CSASGGVGGYTF.

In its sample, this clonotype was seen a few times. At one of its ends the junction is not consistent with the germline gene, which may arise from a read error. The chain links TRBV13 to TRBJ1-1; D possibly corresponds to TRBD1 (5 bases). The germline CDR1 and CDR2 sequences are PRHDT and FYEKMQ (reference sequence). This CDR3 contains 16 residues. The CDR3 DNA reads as TGTGCCAGCAGCTTAAAGAGCTTTATTGAGGACACTGAAGTTTTCTTT. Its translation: CASSLKSFIEDTEVFF.

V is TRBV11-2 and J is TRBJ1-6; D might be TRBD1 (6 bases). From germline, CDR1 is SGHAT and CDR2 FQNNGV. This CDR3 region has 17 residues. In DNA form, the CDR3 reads TGTATCAGCAGCTCAACATTAGGGACAAATCGGAGTTCACCCCTCCACTTT. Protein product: CISSSTLGTNRSSPLHF.